What follows are 18 T cell receptor beta chains derived from one specimen sequenced in a study of blood T cell repertoires in COVID-19. Sequenced by immunoSEQ multiplex PCR; TCRdb stores in-frame clones only, minus some. The sample comprises tens of thousands of clones, roughly 88% of which are singletons, and about 3% rests with the top ten. Sequencing was carried out using peripheral blood. The receptors were sampled from a middle-aged man with active COVID-19.

This clone has only one observation. The V call is TRBV4-1, the J call TRBJ2-7; D possibly corresponds to TRBD1 (6 bases). CDR1 and CDR2 from the germline V gene are MGHRA and YSYEKL. The CDR3 spans 13 residues. V was pared by 4 bases and J by 3 bases, with 10 bases between. The CDR3 here is CASSLSGDYEQYF. In DNA form, the CDR3 reads TGCGCCAGCAGCCTCTCAGGGGACTACGAGCAGTACTTC.

This rearrangement joins TRBV12-5 to TRBJ1-1; TRBD1 aligns across 8 bases. The CDR3 is 16 amino acids. Germline V gives CDR1 LGHNT, CDR2 FRNRAP. V lost 1 base to trimming and J lost 0 bases; unmatched junction nucleotides: 4. CDR3 sequence reads: CASGLEQGDLNTEAFF. The CDR3, as DNA: TGTGCTAGTGGTTTGGAACAGGGGGATTTGAACACTGAAGCTTTCTTT.

V and J are TRBV3-1 (or the pseudogene TRBV3-2) and TRBJ2-7; 9 nucleotides match TRBD2. V gave up 1 base and J gave up 4 bases; unmatched junction bases: 5. The CDR3 has 15 residues. Looked up from germline, CDR1 is LGHDT and CDR2 is YNNKEL (reference sequence). The CDR3 reads CASSQGLAGKYEQYF. In nucleotides, the CDR3 is TGTGCCAGCAGCCAAGGCCTAGCGGGGAAATACGAGCAGTACTTC.

The rearrangement uses TRBV5-5 and TRBJ1-6; D is perhaps TRBD1 (5 bases). Trimming shortened V by 4 bases and J by 0 bases, and 11 bases separated the two germline ends. CDR3 length equals 16 residues. CDR1 SGHKS and CDR2 YYEKEE come from the germline V gene (reference sequence). In nucleotides, the CDR3 is TGTGCCAGCAGCCCCAGGGTGAGCTCCTATAATTCACCCCTCCACTTT. Translation gives CASSPRVSSYNSPLHF.

The chain combines TRBV27 with TRBJ1-6, with unresolved D. V was cut by 5 bases and J by 7 bases, with 6 bases left in between. Germline values: CDR1 MNHEY, CDR2 SMNVEV (reference sequence). CDR3 length: 12 residues. In DNA, the CDR3 is TGTGCCAGCAGTCCACGGAATTCACCCCTCCACTTT. It yields the protein CASSPRNSPLHF.

The chain has TRBV5-6 and TRBJ2-1; 10 nucleotides agree with TRBD1. Per the germline V gene, CDR1 is SGHDT and CDR2 is YYEEEE. CDR3 length: 16 amino acids. With 4 bases clipped from V and 8 bases from J, the junction kept 12 bases outside the gene matches. The CDR3 loop is CASSRSSGTGVHEQFF. The CDR3 DNA follows: TGTGCCAGCAGCAGAAGTTCCGGGACAGGGGTTCATGAGCAGTTCTTC.

V and J are TRBV2 and TRBJ2-5; TRBD1 matches 8 bases. The CDR3 is made up of 15 amino acids. Germline loops: CDR1 SNHLY, CDR2 FYNNEI. V trimming: 8 bases; J trimming: 2 bases; junction bases outside the gene matches: 10. The DNA for the CDR3 is TGTGCCAGCGCGCCGACAGGGGTCGGACAAGAGACCCAGTACTTC. Amino acids: CASAPTGVGQETQYF.

The CDR3 loop reads CASSATGAQEQYF. The CDR3 DNA is TGTGCCAGCAGCGCCACGGGTGCGCAGGAGCAGTACTTC. This chain links TRBV9 with TRBJ2-7; D gene uncertain. V lost 3 bases and J 7 bases, leaving 14 bases between the germline ends. This CDR3 region has 13 residues. Germline V gene lookup returns CDR1 SGDLS and CDR2 YYNGEE.

The chain is built from TRBV6-5 and TRBJ2-5; D is unclear. V was pared by 2 bases and J by 1 base, with 11 bases between. This CDR3 spans 15 amino acids. CDR1 and CDR2 (germline): MNHEY, SVGAGI. CDR3: CASSYRRGGQETQYF. The CDR3 DNA is TGTGCCAGCAGTTACAGGCGCGGCGGCCAAGAGACCCAGTACTTC.

This clone has just a few counts. The chain links TRBV19 to TRBJ1-2, with 7 nucleotides matching TRBD1. The CDR3 totals 11 residues. Germline values: CDR1 LNHDA, CDR2 SQIVND (reference sequence). Unmatched junction bases numbered 3, after V lost 10 bases and J lost 4 bases. CDR3 coding DNA: TGTGCCACCCGACAGGGCTATGGCTACACCTTC. Protein product: CATRQGYGYTF.

This chain joins TRBV5-6 and TRBJ2-3, with TRBD2 matching over 9 bases. Trimming took 2 bases from V and 5 from J; bases not matched to a gene: 9. The CDR3 extends over 16 amino acids. Germline V lookup: CDR1 SGHDT, CDR2 YYEEEE. CDR3 DNA sequence: TGTGCCAGCAGCTTAGGGAGCGGGGGGTGGAGAGATACGCAGTATTTT. Translated, it gives CASSLGSGGWRDTQYF.

This clone has more than one count but fewer than ten. The chain uses TRBV5-1 and TRBJ2-7; tentatively, D is TRBD2 (6 bases). V gave up 7 bases and J gave up 7 bases, with 21 bases separating them. Germline loops: CDR1 SGHRS, CDR2 YFSETQ. The CDR3 sequence is 14 residues long. The CDR3 loop reads CASYQNRGTREQYF. CDR3 bases: TGCGCCAGCTATCAAAACCGAGGGACTCGGGAGCAGTACTTC.

Comment on this clone: Other DNA sequences of this sample code for an identical CDR3. CDR3 sequence reads: CASSQGGQGAKTTEAFF. The CDR3 DNA is TGCGCCAGCAGCCAAGGCGGACAGGGGGCAAAGACCACTGAAGCTTTCTTT. This rearrangement joins TRBV4-1 to TRBJ1-1; 11 bases match TRBD1. This CDR3 contains 17 residues. CDR1 and CDR2 from the germline V gene are MGHRA and YSYEKL. Unmatched junction bases numbered 8, after V lost 1 base and J lost 4 bases.

The rearrangement uses TRBV5-1 and TRBJ2-5, with D possibly TRBD1 on 6 matching bases. CDR3 length: 14 amino acids. In germline, CDR1 is SGHRS, CDR2 YFSETQ. V lost 1 base, J lost 4 bases, and 11 bases lay in between. This CDR3 reads CASSLLQGGETQYF. Written as DNA, the CDR3 is TGCGCCAGCAGCTTGTTACAGGGCGGAGAGACCCAGTACTTC.

The chain recombines TRBV11-2 with TRBJ1-2; TRBD1 might be the D (5 bases). V lost 5 bases and J lost 3, with 10 bases in between. Germline V gene lookup returns CDR1 SGHAT and CDR2 FQNNGV. CDR3 length equals 13 residues. The CDR3 coding sequence is TGTGCCAGCAGCCCCGACAGTGACTATGGCTACACCTTC. Protein: CASSPDSDYGYTF.

This clone appeared once. CDR3 region: CASSAGGTQYF. CDR3 bases: TGCGCCAGCAGCGCGGGGGGCACCCAGTACTTC. The V call is TRBV5-1, the J call TRBJ2-5, with 8 positions matching TRBD2. Trimming cost V 4 bases and J 8 bases; bases outside gene matches: 1. Per the germline V gene, CDR1 is SGHRS and CDR2 is YFSETQ. CDR3 length: 11 residues.

The CDR3 region has the DNA TGTGCCAGCAGCTTGGGAGGTTCCAGACTAGCGGGAGGGCCGGGAGAGCAGTTCTTC. It yields the protein CASSLGGSRLAGGPGEQFF. The genes are TRBV5-4 and TRBJ2-1; 14 bases are shared with TRBD2. Germline CDR1 SGHNT, CDR2 YYREEE (reference sequence). This CDR3 region has 19 residues. The V and J ends lost 0 bases and 10 bases, in that order; junction bases with no gene match: 15.

The genes are TRBV9 and TRBJ2-3; D perhaps matches TRBD1 (6 bases). The CDR3 has 16 amino acids. CDR1 and CDR2 (germline): SGDLS, YYNGEE. The germline V and J ends were trimmed by 0 bases and 6 bases, with 17 bases remaining between them. CDR3 residues: CASSVGTVLTSDTQYF. The CDR3 bases are TGTGCCAGCAGCGTAGGGACAGTTCTGACCAGTGATACGCAGTATTTT. Complete variable domain (other parts from reference TRBV9 and TRBJ2-3): DSGVTQTPKHLITATGQRVTLRCSPRSGDLSVYWYQQSLDQGLQFLIQYYNGEERAKGNILERFSAQQFPDLHSELNLSSLELGDSALYFCASSVGTVLTSDTQYFGPGTRLTVL.